This T cell receptor (beta chain) stems from a study of T cell changes during pregnancy in multiple sclerosis (dated by TCRdb to the late 2010s). General notes on the study: Changes in the T cell repertoire over the course of pregnancy were examined in this study in women with multiple sclerosis.

To prepare the library, the immunoSEQ multiplex PCR assay was applied. TCRdb retrieved this table from immuneACCESS and kept in-frame rearrangements only. Not all clones are present; in checked studies, unresolved V genes account for under half, and no reason is known for the remainder. Recorded for this sample are under 75,000 clones; approximately 91% of them occurred a single time. Approximately 2.4% of the sample is held by the ten biggest clonotypes. On this clone: What this receptor recognizes is not known. The record has no base qualities; no much larger clone is one base away.

V drops 4 bases and J drops 0 bases, leaving 9 bases in between. From cysteine to phenylalanine, the CDR3 is 14 amino acids long. Only the CDR3 part of the read is kept: 42 bases, read in frame from the first base. Taken from the germline V gene, the CDR1 and CDR2 loops are MGHDK and SYGVNS. The input for sequencing was peripheral blood, taken in the first trimester of pregnancy. The TCR was taken from a female donor with multiple sclerosis, enrolled in a pregnancy study. This chain is built from TRBV25-1 and TRBJ1-2, with the D gene too uncertain to name. Here is the DNA: TGTGCCAGCAGTGCCCCAGGTGCTAACTATGGCTACACCTTC. The encoded protein is CASSAPGANYGYTF.